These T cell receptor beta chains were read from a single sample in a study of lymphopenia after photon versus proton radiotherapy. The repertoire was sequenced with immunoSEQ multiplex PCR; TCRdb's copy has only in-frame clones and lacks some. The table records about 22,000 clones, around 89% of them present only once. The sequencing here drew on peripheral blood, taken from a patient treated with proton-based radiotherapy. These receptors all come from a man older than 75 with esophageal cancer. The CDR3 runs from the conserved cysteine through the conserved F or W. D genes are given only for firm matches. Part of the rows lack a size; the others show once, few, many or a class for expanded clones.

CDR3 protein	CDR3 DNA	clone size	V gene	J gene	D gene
CASRSGTVNTEAFF	TGTGCCAGCAGATCCGGGACAGTGAACACTGAAGCTTTCTTT	NA	TRBV6-5	TRBJ1-1	TRBD1
CASSEDLGGDTEAFF	TGTGCCAGCAGTGAAGATCTAGGGGGGGACACTGAAGCTTTCTTT	NA	TRBV6-1	TRBJ1-1	NA
CASSANPLTLETQYF	TGTGCCAGCAGTGCTAATCCGTTAACCTTAGAGACCCAGTACTTC	NA	TRBV2	TRBJ2-5	NA
CASSYFQGNEQYF	TGTGCCAGCAGTTACTTTCAGGGTAACGAGCAGTACTTC	NA	TRBV6-5	TRBJ2-7	NA
CASSLGGGEQFF	TGTGCCAGCAGCTTAGGGGGGGGTGAGCAGTTCTTC	NA	TRBV11-2	TRBJ2-1	TRBD2
CASRLSAGAGAYEQYF	TGTGCCAGCAGGCTATCAGCAGGCGCTGGCGCGTACGAGCAGTACTTC	once	TRBV27	TRBJ2-7	NA
CASSYRGEQYF	TGTGCCAGCAGTTACCGGGGGGAGCAGTACTTC	NA	TRBV6-5	TRBJ2-7	NA
CASSRQGRGNYGYTF	TGTGCCAGCAGCCGGCAGGGACGGGGGAACTATGGCTACACCTTC	NA	TRBV7-9	TRBJ1-2	NA
CASSPQRVGSYNEQFF	TGTGCCAGCAGCCCACAGCGGGTCGGCTCCTACAATGAGCAGTTCTTC	NA	TRBV7-8	TRBJ2-1	NA
CAWGTGVSANYGYTF	TGTGCCTGGGGGACAGGCGTGTCAGCTAACTATGGCTACACCTTC	few	TRBV30	TRBJ1-2	TRBD1